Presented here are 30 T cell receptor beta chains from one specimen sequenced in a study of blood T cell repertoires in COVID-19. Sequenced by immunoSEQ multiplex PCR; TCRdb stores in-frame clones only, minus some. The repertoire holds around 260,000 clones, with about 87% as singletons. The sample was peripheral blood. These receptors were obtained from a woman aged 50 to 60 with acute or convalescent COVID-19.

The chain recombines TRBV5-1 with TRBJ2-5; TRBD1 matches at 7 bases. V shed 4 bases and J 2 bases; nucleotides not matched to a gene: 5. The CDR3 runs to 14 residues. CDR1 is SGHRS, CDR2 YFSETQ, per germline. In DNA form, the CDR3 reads TGCGCCAGCAGCCTCCGGGACAGACAAGAGACCCAGTACTTC. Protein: CASSLRDRQETQYF.

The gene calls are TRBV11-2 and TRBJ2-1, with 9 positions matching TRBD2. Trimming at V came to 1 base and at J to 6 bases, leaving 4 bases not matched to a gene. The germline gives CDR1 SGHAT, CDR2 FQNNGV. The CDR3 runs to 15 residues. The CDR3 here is CASSLGAGGVNEQFF. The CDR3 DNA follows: TGTGCCAGCAGCTTAGGCGCGGGAGGGGTCAATGAGCAGTTCTTC.

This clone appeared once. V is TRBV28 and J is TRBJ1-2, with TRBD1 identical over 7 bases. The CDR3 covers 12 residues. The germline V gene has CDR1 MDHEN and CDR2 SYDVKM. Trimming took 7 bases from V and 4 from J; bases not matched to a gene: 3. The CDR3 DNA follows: TGTGCCAGCACTGGGACAGCCTATGGCTACACCTTC. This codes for CASTGTAYGYTF.

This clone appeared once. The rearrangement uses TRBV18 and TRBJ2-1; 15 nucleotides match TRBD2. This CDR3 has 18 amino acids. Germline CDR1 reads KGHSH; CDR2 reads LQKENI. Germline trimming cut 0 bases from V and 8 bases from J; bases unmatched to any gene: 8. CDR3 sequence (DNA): TGTGCCAGCTCACCACCGACGGGACTAGCGGGAGGAAGTGATGAGCAGTTCTTC. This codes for CASSPPTGLAGGSDEQFF.

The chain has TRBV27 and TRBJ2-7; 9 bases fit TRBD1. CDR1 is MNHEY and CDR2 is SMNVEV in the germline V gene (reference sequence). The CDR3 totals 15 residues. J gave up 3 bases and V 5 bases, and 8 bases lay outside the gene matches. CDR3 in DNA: TGTGCCAGCAGTCAAACCGGGACAGGGTTCTACGAGCAGTACTTC. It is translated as CASSQTGTGFYEQYF.

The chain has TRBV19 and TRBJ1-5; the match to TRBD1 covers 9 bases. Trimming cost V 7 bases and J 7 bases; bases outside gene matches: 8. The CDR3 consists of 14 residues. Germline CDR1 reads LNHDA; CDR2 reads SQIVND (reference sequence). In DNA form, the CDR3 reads TGTGCCAGTAAGAGACAGGGGGGTTTGCAGCCCCAGCATTTT. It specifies CASKRQGGLQPQHF.

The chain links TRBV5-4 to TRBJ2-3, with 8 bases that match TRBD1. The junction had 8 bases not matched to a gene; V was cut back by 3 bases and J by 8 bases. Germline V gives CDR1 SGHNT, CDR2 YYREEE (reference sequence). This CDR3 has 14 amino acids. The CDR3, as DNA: TGTGCCAGCAGCTCCTCGCAGGGGGCGGGTACGCAGTATTTT. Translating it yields CASSSSQGAGTQYF.

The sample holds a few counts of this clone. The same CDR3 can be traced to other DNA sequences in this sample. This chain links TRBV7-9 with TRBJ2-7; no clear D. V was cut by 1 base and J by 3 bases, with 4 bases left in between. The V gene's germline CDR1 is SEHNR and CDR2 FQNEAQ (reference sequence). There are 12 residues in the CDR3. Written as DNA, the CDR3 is TGTGCCAGCAGCTTAGGTAGCTACGAGCAGTACTTC. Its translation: CASSLGSYEQYF.

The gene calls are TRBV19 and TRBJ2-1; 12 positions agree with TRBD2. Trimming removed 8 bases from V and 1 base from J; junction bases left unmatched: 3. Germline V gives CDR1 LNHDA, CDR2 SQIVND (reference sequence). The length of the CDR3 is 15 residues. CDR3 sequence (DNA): TGTGCCAGTGCTCTAGCGGGAGGGTCCTACAATGAGCAGTTCTTC. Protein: CASALAGGSYNEQFF.

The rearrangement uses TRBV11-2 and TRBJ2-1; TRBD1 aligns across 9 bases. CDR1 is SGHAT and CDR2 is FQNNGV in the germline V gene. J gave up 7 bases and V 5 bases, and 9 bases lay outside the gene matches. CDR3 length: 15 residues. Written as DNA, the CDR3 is TGTGCCAGCAGCCCTTACAGGGGGCGGGCGAATGAGCAGTTCTTC. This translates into CASSPYRGRANEQFF.

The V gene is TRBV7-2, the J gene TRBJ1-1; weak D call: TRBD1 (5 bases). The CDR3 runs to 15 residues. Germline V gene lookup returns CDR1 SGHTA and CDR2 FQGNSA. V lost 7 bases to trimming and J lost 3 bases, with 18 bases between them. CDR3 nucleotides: TGTGCCAGCATCAGCAGCAGGGTGACGGACACTGAAGCTTTCTTT. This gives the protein CASISSRVTDTEAFF.

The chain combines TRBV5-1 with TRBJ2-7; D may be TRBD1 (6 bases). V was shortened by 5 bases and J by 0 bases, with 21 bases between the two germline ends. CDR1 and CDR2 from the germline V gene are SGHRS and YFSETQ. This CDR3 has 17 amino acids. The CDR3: CASSGPNGTRISYEQYF. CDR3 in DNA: TGCGCCAGCAGTGGGCCAAATGGGACACGTATCTCCTACGAGCAGTACTTC.

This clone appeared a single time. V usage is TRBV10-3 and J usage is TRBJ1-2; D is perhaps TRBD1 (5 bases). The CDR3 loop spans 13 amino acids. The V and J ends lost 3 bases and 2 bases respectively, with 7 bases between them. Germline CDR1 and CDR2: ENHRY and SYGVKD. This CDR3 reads CAISEDRNYGYTF. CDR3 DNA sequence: TGTGCCATCAGTGAAGACAGAAACTATGGCTACACCTTC.

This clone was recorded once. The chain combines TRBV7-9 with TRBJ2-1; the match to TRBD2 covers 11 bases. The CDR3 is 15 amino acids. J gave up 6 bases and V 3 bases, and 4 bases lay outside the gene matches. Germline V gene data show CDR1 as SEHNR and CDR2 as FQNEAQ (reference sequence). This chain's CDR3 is CASSFQLAGVNEQFF. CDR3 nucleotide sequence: TGTGCCAGCAGCTTTCAACTAGCGGGAGTCAATGAGCAGTTCTTC.

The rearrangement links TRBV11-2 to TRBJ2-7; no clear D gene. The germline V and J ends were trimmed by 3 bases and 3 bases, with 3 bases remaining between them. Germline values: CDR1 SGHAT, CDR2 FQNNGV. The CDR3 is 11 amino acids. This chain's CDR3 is CASSFIYEQYF. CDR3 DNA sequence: TGTGCCAGCAGCTTTATCTACGAGCAGTACTTC.

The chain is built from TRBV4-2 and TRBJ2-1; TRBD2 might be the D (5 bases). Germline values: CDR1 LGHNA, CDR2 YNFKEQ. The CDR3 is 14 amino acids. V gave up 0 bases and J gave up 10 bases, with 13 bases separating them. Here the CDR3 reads CASSQDQRGWEQFF. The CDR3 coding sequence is TGTGCCAGCAGCCAAGATCAACGGGGATGGGAGCAGTTCTTC.

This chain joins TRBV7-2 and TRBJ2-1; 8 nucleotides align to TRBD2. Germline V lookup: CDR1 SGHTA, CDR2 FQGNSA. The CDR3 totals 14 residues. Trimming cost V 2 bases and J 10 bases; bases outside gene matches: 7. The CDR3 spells CASSLRWTSNEQFF. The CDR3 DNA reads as TGTGCCAGCAGCTTAAGGTGGACTAGCAACGAGCAGTTCTTC.

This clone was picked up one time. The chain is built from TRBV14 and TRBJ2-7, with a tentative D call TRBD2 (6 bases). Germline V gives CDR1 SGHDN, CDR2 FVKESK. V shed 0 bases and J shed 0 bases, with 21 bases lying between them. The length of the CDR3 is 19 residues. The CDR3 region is CASSQDRPAGWPSSYEQYF. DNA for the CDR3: TGTGCCAGCAGCCAAGATCGCCCAGCGGGCTGGCCAAGCTCCTACGAGCAGTACTTC.

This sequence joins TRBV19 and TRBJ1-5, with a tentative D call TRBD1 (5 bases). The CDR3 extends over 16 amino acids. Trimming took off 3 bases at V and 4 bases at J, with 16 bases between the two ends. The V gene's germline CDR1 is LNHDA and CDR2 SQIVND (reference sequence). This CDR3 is CASSMKGSTANQPQHF. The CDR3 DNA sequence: TGTGCCAGTAGTATGAAGGGGTCAACGGCAAATCAGCCCCAGCATTTT.

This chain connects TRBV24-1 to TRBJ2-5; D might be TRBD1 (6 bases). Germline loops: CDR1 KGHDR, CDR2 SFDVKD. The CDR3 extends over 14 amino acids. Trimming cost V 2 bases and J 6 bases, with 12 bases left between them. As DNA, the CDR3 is TGTGCCACCAGTGATTCCCGGGGACAACAGACCCAGTACTTC. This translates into CATSDSRGQQTQYF.

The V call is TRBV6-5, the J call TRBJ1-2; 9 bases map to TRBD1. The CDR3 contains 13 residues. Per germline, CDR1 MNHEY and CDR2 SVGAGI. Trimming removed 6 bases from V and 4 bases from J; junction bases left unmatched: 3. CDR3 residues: CASRDRGSYGYTF. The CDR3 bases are TGTGCCAGCAGGGACAGGGGATCCTATGGCTACACCTTC.

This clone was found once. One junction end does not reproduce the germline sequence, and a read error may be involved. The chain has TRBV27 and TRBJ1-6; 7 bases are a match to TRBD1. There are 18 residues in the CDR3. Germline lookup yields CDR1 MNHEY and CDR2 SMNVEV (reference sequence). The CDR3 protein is CASSLLTGVLSYNSPLHF. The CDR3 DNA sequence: TGTGCCAGCAGCTTATTAACAGGGGTTCTCTCCTATAATTCACCCCTCCACTTT.

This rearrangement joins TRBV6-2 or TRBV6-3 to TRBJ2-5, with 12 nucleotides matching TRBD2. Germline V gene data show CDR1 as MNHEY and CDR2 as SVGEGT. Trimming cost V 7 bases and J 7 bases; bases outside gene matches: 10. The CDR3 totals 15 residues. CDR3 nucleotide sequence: TGTGCCAGCACCCCTGGACTAGCGGGAAGCGCGACCCAGTACTTC. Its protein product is CASTPGLAGSATQYF.

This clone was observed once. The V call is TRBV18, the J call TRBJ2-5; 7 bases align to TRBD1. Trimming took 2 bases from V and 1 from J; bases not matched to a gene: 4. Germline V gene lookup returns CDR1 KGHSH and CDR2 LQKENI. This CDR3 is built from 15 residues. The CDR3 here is CASSPGQASQETQYF. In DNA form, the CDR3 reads TGTGCCAGCTCACCAGGACAGGCATCCCAAGAGACCCAGTACTTC.

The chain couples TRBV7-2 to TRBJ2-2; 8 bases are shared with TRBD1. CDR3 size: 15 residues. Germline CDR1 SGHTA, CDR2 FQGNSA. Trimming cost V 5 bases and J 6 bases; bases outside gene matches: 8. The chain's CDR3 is CASSPSDRVAGELFF. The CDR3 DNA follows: TGTGCCAGCAGCCCATCGGACAGGGTGGCCGGGGAGCTGTTTTTT.

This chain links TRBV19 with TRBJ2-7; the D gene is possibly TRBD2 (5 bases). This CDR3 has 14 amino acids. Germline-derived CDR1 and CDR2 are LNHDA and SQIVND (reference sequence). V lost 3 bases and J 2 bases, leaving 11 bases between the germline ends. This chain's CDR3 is CASSIVPGTYEQYF. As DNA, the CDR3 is TGTGCCAGTAGTATCGTCCCGGGGACCTACGAGCAGTACTTC.

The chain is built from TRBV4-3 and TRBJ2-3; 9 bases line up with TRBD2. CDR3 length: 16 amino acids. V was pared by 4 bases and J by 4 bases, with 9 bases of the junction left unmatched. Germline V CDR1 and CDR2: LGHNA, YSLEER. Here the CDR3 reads CASSPRPAGGADTQYF. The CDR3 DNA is TGCGCCAGCAGCCCGAGACCCGCGGGAGGGGCAGATACGCAGTATTTT.

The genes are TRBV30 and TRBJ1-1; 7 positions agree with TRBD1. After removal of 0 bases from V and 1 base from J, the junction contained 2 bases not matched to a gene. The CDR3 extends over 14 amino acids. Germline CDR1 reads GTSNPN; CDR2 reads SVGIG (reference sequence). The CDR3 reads CAWSVRQGNTEAFF. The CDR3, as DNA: TGTGCCTGGAGTGTGAGACAGGGGAACACTGAAGCTTTCTTT.

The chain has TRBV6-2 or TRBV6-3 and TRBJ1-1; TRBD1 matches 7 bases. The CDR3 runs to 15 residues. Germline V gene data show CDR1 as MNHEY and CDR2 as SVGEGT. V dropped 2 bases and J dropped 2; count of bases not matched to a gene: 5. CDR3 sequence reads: CASSYGTAVNTEAFF. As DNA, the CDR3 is TGTGCCAGCAGTTACGGGACAGCCGTTAACACTGAAGCTTTCTTT.

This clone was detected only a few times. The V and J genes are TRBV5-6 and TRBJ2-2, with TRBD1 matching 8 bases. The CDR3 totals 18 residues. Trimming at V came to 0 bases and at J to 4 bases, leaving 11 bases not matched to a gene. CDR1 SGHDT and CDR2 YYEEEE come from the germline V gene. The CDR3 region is CASSLEWDRRVGTGELFF. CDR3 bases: TGTGCCAGCAGCTTGGAGTGGGACAGGCGAGTGGGCACCGGGGAGCTGTTTTTT.